The 10 T cell receptor beta chains in this list originate from one sample, sequenced in a study of beta chain features in type 1 diabetes. Expressed TCRB transcripts got sequenced, as all isolated RNA was reverse transcribed. Clones were read by immunoSEQ multiplex PCR, and TCRdb kept only the in-frame ones, dropping some. The sample lists 350,000 to 450,000 clones; about 16% were seen once. Sequences were obtained from naive CD4+ T cells from blood. The source is a woman aged 18 to 35 in good health.

The chain is built from TRBV30 and TRBJ1-5; D gene unclear. The CDR3 is made up of 13 amino acids. Germline V lookup: CDR1 GTSNPN, CDR2 SVGIG (reference sequence). Trimming took 2 bases from V and 4 from J, leaving 9 bases between them. The CDR3 here is CAWSKSLNQPQHF. DNA of the CDR3: TGTGCCTGGAGTAAAAGCCTTAATCAGCCCCAGCATTTT.

This clone was counted a few times. The chain joins TRBV27 to TRBJ1-5; the D gene is possibly TRBD1 (5 bases). Germline CDR1 reads MNHEY; CDR2 reads SMNVEV (reference sequence). This CDR3 region has 15 residues. The V gene lost 5 bases and the J gene lost 6 bases, with 17 bases spanning the gap. DNA for the CDR3: TGTGCCAGCAGTATGTGGTTCGGGGGGATTCAGCCCCAGCATTTT. Its protein is CASSMWFGGIQPQHF.

CDR3 bases: TGTGCCAGCAGCACCCGACAGGGTGAAAAGGAAAAACTGTTTTTT. This translates into CASSTRQGEKEKLFF. The V and J genes are TRBV7-9 and TRBJ1-4, with 7 bases lining up with TRBD1. CDR1 is SEHNR, CDR2 FQNEAQ, per germline (reference sequence). V shed 5 bases and J 8 bases; nucleotides not matched to a gene: 11. The CDR3 has 15 amino acids.

The V gene is TRBV28, the J gene TRBJ2-1, with D unclear. This CDR3 comprises 12 residues. Trimming left V 6 bases short and J 9 bases short, with 12 bases between. CDR1 and CDR2 (germline): MDHEN, SYDVKM. CDR3 sequence (DNA): TGTGCCAGCAGAACTGAGATTAGTGAGCAGTTCTTC. Translation: CASRTEISEQFF. Drawing the rest from reference TRBV28 and TRBJ2-1, the complete variable domain is DVKVTQSSRYLVKRTGEKVFLECVQDMDHENMFWYRQDPGLGLRLIYFSYDVKMKEKGDIPEGYSVSREKKERFSLILESASTNQTSMYLCASRTEISEQFFGPGTRLTVL.

The V gene is TRBV7-9, the J gene TRBJ2-7; a weak D match, TRBD2 (5 bases). Trimming stripped 3 bases from V and 1 base from J, with 13 bases between. The CDR3 is 15 amino acids. CDR1 is SEHNR, CDR2 FQNEAQ, per germline (reference sequence). The DNA for the CDR3 is TGTGCCAGCAGCTTTCAAGCGGAACTTTCCTACGAGCAGTACTTC. Encoded protein: CASSFQAELSYEQYF.

This chain uses TRBV5-1 with TRBJ1-2; 7 bases are shared with TRBD1. The CDR3 is 13 amino acids. Trimming removed 4 bases from V and 6 bases from J; junction bases left unmatched: 6. Germline CDR1 SGHRS, CDR2 YFSETQ. The CDR3 reads CASSPDRVNGYTF. For the CDR3, the DNA is TGCGCCAGCAGCCCAGACAGGGTAAATGGCTACACCTTC. The variable domain in full, with the rest retrieved from reference TRBV5-1 and TRBJ1-2, is KAGVTQTPRYLIKTRGQQVTLSCSPISGHRSVSWYQQTPGQGLQFLFEYFSETQRNKGNFPGRFSGRQFSNSRSEMNVSTLELGDSALYLCASSPDRVNGYTFGSGTRLTVV.

This clone was seen a handful of times. V gene TRBV28 combines with J gene TRBJ1-2; 8 bases line up with TRBD1. After removal of 5 bases from V and 8 bases from J, the junction contained 7 bases not matched to a gene. CDR1 MDHEN and CDR2 SYDVKM come from the germline V gene. CDR3 length: 13 amino acids. The DNA of the CDR3 is TGTGCCAGCAGTAGAGACAGGGGTAAGGGCTACACCTTC. This sequence encodes CASSRDRGKGYTF.

The rearrangement joins TRBV6-5 to TRBJ2-1; D unclear. The CDR3 consists of 16 residues. Trimming pared 0 bases from V and 0 bases from J, leaving 9 bases between. Germline V lookup: CDR1 MNHEY, CDR2 SVGAGI. The CDR3 reads CASSYSPWSSYNEQFF. The CDR3 nucleotides are TGTGCCAGCAGTTACTCCCCATGGAGCTCCTACAATGAGCAGTTCTTC.

This clone was counted only a few times. This sequence joins TRBV7-2 and TRBJ2-1; 7 bases are shared with TRBD2. The CDR3 has 16 amino acids. Germline-derived CDR1 and CDR2 are SGHTA and FQGNSA. Trimming took 5 bases from V and 4 from J; bases not matched to a gene: 11. The CDR3 region is CASSTQASGWYNEQFF. The CDR3 DNA sequence: TGTGCCAGCAGCACCCAGGCTAGCGGATGGTACAATGAGCAGTTCTTC. Full variable domain (missing parts from reference TRBV7-2 and TRBJ2-1): GAGVSQSPSNKVTEKGKDVELRCDPISGHTALYWYRQSLGQGLEFLIYFQGNSAPDKSGLPSDRFSAERTGGSVSTLTIQRTQQEDSAVYLCASSTQASGWYNEQFFGPGTRLTVL.

A few counts support this clone. This chain joins TRBV15 and TRBJ2-3; 7 bases match TRBD2. With 2 bases clipped from V and 1 base from J, the junction kept 18 bases outside the gene matches. Germline values: CDR1 LNHNV, CDR2 YYDKDF (reference sequence). The CDR3 has 20 amino acids. DNA for the CDR3: TGTGCCACCAGCAGAACCCCCTGGGGCGGGAGCCTACGAGGCACAGATACGCAGTATTTT. Protein product: CATSRTPWGGSLRGTDTQYF.